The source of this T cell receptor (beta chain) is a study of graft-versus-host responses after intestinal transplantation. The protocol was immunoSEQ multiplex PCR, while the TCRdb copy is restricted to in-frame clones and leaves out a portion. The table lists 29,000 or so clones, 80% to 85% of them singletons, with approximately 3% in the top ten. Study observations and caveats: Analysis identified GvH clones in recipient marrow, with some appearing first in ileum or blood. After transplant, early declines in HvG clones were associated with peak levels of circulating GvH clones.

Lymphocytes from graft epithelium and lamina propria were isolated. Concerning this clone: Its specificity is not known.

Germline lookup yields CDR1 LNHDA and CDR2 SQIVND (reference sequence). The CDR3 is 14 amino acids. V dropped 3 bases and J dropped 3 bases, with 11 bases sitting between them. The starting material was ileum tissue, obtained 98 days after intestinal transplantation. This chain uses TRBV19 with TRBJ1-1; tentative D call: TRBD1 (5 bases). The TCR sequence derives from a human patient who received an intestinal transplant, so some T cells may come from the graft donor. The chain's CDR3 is CASSMALGDTEAFF. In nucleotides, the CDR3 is TGTGCCAGTAGTATGGCTCTGGGGGACACTGAAGCTTTCTTT.